This T cell receptor (beta chain) originates from a study of blood T cells in healthy people across ages. Germline CDR1 is ENHRY and CDR2 is SYGVKD. Trimming removed 6 bases from V and 5 bases from J; junction bases left unmatched: 8. There are 15 residues in the CDR3. Then a second PCR, running about 7 to 11 cycles, was carried out with a sample-barcoded 5' primer and a J-beta primer mix. Sequencing yielded, for each sample, at least 2.5 million paired-end reads carrying CDR3. TCRdb itself ran the 5' RACE reads through MiXCR, one entry per CDR3 protein. The data contain about 640,000 distinct CDR3 sequences, 45% to 65% of them singletons. Extractions gave at least 5 micrograms of total RNA per sample.

Material for sequencing was blood. The rearrangement uses TRBV10-3 and TRBJ2-3; 10 positions agree with TRBD2. The receptor was derived from a man aged 55 to 69 in good health. The CDR3 nucleotides read TGTGCCATCAGAACGAGCGGGGGGGCCCAAGATACGCAGTATTTT. It codes for CAIRTSGGAQDTQYF.